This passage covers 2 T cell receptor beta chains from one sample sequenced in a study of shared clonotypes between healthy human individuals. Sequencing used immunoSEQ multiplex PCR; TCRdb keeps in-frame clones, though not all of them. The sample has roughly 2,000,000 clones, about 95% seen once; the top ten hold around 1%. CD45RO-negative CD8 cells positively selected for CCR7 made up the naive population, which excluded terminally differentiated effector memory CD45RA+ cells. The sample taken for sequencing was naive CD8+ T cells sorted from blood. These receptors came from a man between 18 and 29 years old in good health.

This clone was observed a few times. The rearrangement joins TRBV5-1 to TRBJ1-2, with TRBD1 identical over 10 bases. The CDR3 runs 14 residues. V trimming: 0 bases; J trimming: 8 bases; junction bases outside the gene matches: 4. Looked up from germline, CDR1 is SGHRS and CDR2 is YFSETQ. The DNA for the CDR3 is TGCGCCAGCAGCTTGGGCCCGACAGGGGGCGGCTACACCTTC. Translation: CASSLGPTGGGYTF.

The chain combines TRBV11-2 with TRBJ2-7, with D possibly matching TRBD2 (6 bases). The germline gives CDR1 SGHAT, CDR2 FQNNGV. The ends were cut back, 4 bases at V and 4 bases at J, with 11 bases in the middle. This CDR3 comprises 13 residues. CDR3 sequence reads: CASSYSEGYEQYF. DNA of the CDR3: TGTGCCAGCAGCTATTCGGAGGGATACGAGCAGTACTTC.